This T cell receptor beta chain was profiled in a study of T cells in Graves' hyperthyroidism and ophthalmopathy (dated by TCRdb to the late 2010s). A note on the overall study: Peripheral blood samples were taken at the time of initial diagnosis, prior to any treatment. To identify distinguishing TCR V-J signatures, a discovery cohort of 100 or so patients was used, comprising 43 with Graves' ophthalmopathy and under 60 with stable Graves' hyperthyroidism. Whether ophthalmopathy could be predicted prospectively was tested in an independent validation cohort made up of fewer than 20 hyperthyroidism patients plus 17 patients who later progressed to ophthalmopathy. For training and testing, the 100 or so patients in the discovery cohort were randomly divided in a 7:3 ratio. In addition, the study compared T-cell repertoires in thyroid tissue and in blood from several Graves' hyperthyroidism patients. After blood sampling, hyperthyroidism patients were treated with methimazole at a starting dose of 30 mg daily, and ophthalmopathy patients were treated with high-dose intravenous methylprednisolone. According to the paper, TCR Vbeta CDR3 sequencing was carried out on approximately 140 peripheral blood samples, which came from fewer than 50 ophthalmopathy, under 85 hyperthyroidism and roughly 17 progressor patients.

V is shortened by 0 bases, J by 9 bases, and the region joining them spans 9 bases. From the cysteine up to the phenylalanine, the CDR3 has a length of 13 residues. The read is trimmed to its CDR3 DNA, 39 bases read in frame from base 1. CDR1 and CDR2 are read off the germline V gene as MRHNA and SNTAGT. With respect to this clonotype: The antigen it binds to is not known. The record has no base qualities; no much larger clone is one base away.

General study outcomes and caveats: Blood samples also contained most of the expanded thyroid clonotypes (frequency above 0.001), which suggests that blood repertoires may reflect thyroid immune responses. In validation, progression to ophthalmopathy was predicted by the model with almost 71% sensitivity and under 85% specificity, a median of roughly six months before onset. Sample size was not statistically predetermined, and investigators were not blinded to group allocation. A 13 V-J signature model separated ophthalmopathy from stable hyperthyroidism, with over 85% sensitivity and approximately 81% specificity in cross-validation and 80%/75% in testing.

Amplification of TCR beta CDR3 regions was carried out from RNA transcripts. For the first round of RT-PCR on the TCR CDR3, the HTBI primer set was used together with the Qiagen OneStep RT-PCR kit. A second multiplex PCR round built the libraries, followed by size selection and purification. Libraries were sequenced paired-end with 100 bp reads on an Illumina HiSeq2000. As for the original processing: SOAPnuke was used to process the raw data, with reads discarded if the reads contained adapters or uncalled bases, had a mean Phred below 15, or lacked an exact constant-primer or identifier match. High-quality paired reads were merged with COPE v1.2.5, and unique nucleotide sequences were defined as clonotypes. MiTCR v1.1 was used to align the clonotypes against IMGT TRBV, TRBD and TRBJ reference segments. The analysis included only V-J combinations with a frequency above 0.0001, which together covered 99% to 99.2% of the repertoires. A TCS score was defined as the ratio between F50 (clonal expansion) and ExV (chaos), using BLOSUM62-based TCRdist between CDR3 peptides within each V-J. Welch's t-statistics and random forest reduced approximately 520 V-J features to 13, which were used in a naive Bayes classifier (R e1071). TCRdb ran its own pipeline on the public reads, namely fastp trimming at Q25 and MiXCR clone calling, and kept in-frame beta chains. Every entry covers one CDR3 protein and lists the most common genes and DNA from its rows. These V and J calls rely on TCRdb rather than the paper's analysis. This sample is represented by 500,000 to 650,000 distinct CDR3 sequences; roughly 18% of them were singletons. The top ten hold 17% of the sample.

Moderately to severely active disease, a Clinical Activity Score of at least 3, a NOSPECS grade of at least 4, and a duration under 3 months were present in ophthalmopathy patients. Any patient with an uncontrolled infection, another autoimmune disease, pregnancy or lactation was excluded. Diagnoses were established on the basis of clinical symptoms, serum thyroxine and TRAb, thyroid ultrasound, and orbital computed tomography. PBMCs were separated from around 9.1 ml of fresh peripheral blood using Ficoll-Paque density gradient centrifugation. Trizol reagent was used to extract total RNA, and RNA quality was then checked on an Agilent 2100 Bioanalyzer.

This sequence uses TRBV6-4 and TRBJ2-1; the D gene remains uncertain. Material: blood. The sequence derives from a woman aged 18-30 years with Graves' ophthalmopathy. The CDR3 loop reads CASSDSKRSEQFF. At the DNA level, the sequence is TGTGCCAGCAGTGACTCGAAAAGGAGTGAGCAGTTCTTC.